The next 26 T cell receptor beta chains were all read from a single sample in a study of T cell changes during pregnancy in multiple sclerosis (dated by TCRdb to about 2019). Libraries were made using the immunoSEQ multiplex PCR assay. The table was pulled from immuneACCESS by TCRdb, which kept in-frame rearrangements only. Such tables lose some clones; where checked, under half of the loss comes from unresolved V genes, and the rest has no known cause. The sample records about 60,000 clones, roughly nine tenths of which are singletons. The biggest ten clones account for about 0.76% of the sample. This specimen consisted of CD4+ T cells from peripheral blood mononuclear cells, obtained in the first trimester of pregnancy. These TCRs come from a female donor with multiple sclerosis, enrolled in a pregnancy study.

This chain joins TRBV7-2 and TRBJ1-2; 10 nucleotides line up with TRBD1. CDR3 length equals 17 residues. Germline V gene lookup returns CDR1 SGHTA and CDR2 FQGNSA. With 2 bases clipped from V and 4 bases from J, the junction kept 10 bases outside the gene matches. In nucleotides, the CDR3 is TGTGCCAGCAGCTTAAAGAGACAGGGGGCCTCGGGCTATGGCTACACCTTC. Amino acid sequence: CASSLKRQGASGYGYTF.

The rearrangement links TRBV6-5 to TRBJ1-5; D is uncertain. From germline, CDR1 is MNHEY and CDR2 SVGAGI. The CDR3 extends over 13 amino acids. V dropped 7 bases and J dropped 4 bases, with 11 bases sitting between them. This CDR3 is CASTAGGNQPQHF. The CDR3 nucleotides read TGTGCCAGCACAGCGGGCGGAAATCAGCCCCAGCATTTT.

The gene calls are TRBV6-5 and TRBJ2-3; the D gene is possibly TRBD2 (7 bases). The germline V gene has CDR1 MNHEY and CDR2 SVGAGI. The length of the CDR3 is 12 residues. V was pared by 11 bases and J by 2 bases, with 11 bases between. The DNA of the CDR3 is TGTGCCTCTCGGGGGGCCACAGATACGCAGTATTTT. Translating gives CASRGATDTQYF.

The chain links TRBV11-1 to TRBJ2-5; 12 bases agree with TRBD2. V was clipped by 2 bases and J by 2 bases; unmatched bases: 6. The CDR3 is made up of 17 amino acids. CDR1 is SGHAT, CDR2 FQDESV, per germline (reference sequence). CDR3 nucleotide sequence: TGTGCCAGCAGCTTATGGGCTAGCGGGGGGGAGCAAGAGACCCAGTACTTC. Its protein product is CASSLWASGGEQETQYF. Full variable domain (remainder filled in from reference TRBV11-1 and TRBJ2-5): EAEVAQSPRYKITEKSQAVAFWCDPISGHATLYWYRQILGQGPELLVQFQDESVVDDSQLPKDRFSAERLKGVDSTLKIQPAELGDSAMYLCASSLWASGGEQETQYFGPGTRLLVL.

This chain links TRBV5-8 with TRBJ2-4; no reliable D call. The V gene lost 0 bases and the J gene lost 0 bases, with 13 bases spanning the gap. CDR1 is SGHTS, CDR2 YDEGEE, per germline. This CDR3 has 17 residues. The CDR3, as DNA: TGTGCCAGCAGCTTGGATGGGCCTTCACTAGCCAAAAACATTCAGTACTTC. It translates to CASSLDGPSLAKNIQYF. The full variable domain, its missing parts supplied by reference TRBV5-8 and TRBJ2-4, is EAGVTQSPTHLIKTRGQQATLRCSPISGHTSVYWYQQALGLGLQFLLWYDEGEERNRGNFPPRFSGRQFPNYSSELNVNALELEDSALYLCASSLDGPSLAKNIQYFGAGTRLSVL.

V is TRBV10-3 and J is TRBJ2-1; 12 bases are shared with TRBD2. CDR3 length equals 14 residues. CDR1 and CDR2 from the germline V gene are ENHRY and SYGVKD. Germline trimming cut 11 bases from V and 5 bases from J; bases unmatched to any gene: 7. The CDR3 loop is CAARLAGVHNEQFF. For the CDR3, the DNA is TGTGCCGCCAGACTAGCGGGGGTTCACAATGAGCAGTTCTTC.

This chain connects TRBV19 to TRBJ1-5; no firm D call. Trimming shortened V by 3 bases and J by 3 bases, and 12 bases separated the two germline ends. The CDR3 contains 15 residues. The germline V gene has CDR1 LNHDA and CDR2 SQIVND (reference sequence). CDR3 loop: CASSMKDTVNQPQHF. CDR3 bases: TGTGCCAGTAGTATGAAAGATACGGTCAATCAGCCCCAGCATTTT.

This clone was detected only once. In DNA form, the CDR3 reads TGTGCCAGCAGTCTAAGGACTAGCGGGGGCACAGATACGCAGTATTTT. This encodes CASSLRTSGGTDTQYF. The chain uses TRBV2 and TRBJ2-3; 12 bases match TRBD2. J was trimmed by 1 base and V by 5 bases; bases with no gene match: 4. The germline CDR1 and CDR2 sequences are SNHLY and FYNNEI. The length of the CDR3 is 16 residues.

The genes are TRBV15 and TRBJ1-1, with D uncertain. This CDR3 is 14 amino acids long. CDR1 LNHNV and CDR2 YYDKDF come from the germline V gene (reference sequence). Between the trimmed V and J ends, which lost 5 bases and 2 bases, there was a span of 12 bases. The chain's CDR3 is CATSRYMLNTEAFF. For the CDR3, the DNA is TGTGCCACCAGCCGCTATATGTTAAACACTGAAGCTTTCTTT.

Only a few counts were recorded for this clone. The rearrangement joins TRBV7-9 to TRBJ2-1; no firm D call. This CDR3 is built from 14 residues. The V and J ends lost 0 bases and 6 bases respectively, with 9 bases between them. The germline CDR1 and CDR2 sequences are SEHNR and FQNEAQ (reference sequence). The DNA of the CDR3 is TGTGCCAGCAGCTTAGCGCACAGCTCCAATGAGCAGTTCTTC. This codes for CASSLAHSSNEQFF. Drawing the rest from reference TRBV7-9 and TRBJ2-1, the complete variable domain is DTGVSQNPRHKITKRGQNVTFRCDPISEHNRLYWYRQTLGQGPEFLTYFQNEAQLEKSRLLSDRFSAERPKGSFSTLEIQRTEQGDSAMYLCASSLAHSSNEQFFGPGTRLTVL.

The chain combines TRBV18 with TRBJ1-4; 7 bases are shared with TRBD1. The CDR3 extends over 15 amino acids. Trimming removed 6 bases from V and 4 bases from J; junction bases left unmatched: 8. Germline V gene lookup returns CDR1 KGHSH and CDR2 LQKENI. The CDR3 DNA is TGTGCCAGCTCCGGAATGGACAGGTTTAATGAAAAACTGTTTTTT. Translation gives CASSGMDRFNEKLFF.

The rearrangement uses TRBV4-1 and TRBJ2-7; perhaps TRBD2 as D (9 bases). The V gene lost 3 bases and the J gene lost 0 bases, with 21 bases spanning the gap. There are 18 residues in the CDR3. Germline CDR1 and CDR2: MGHRA and YSYEKL. CDR3: CASSQRQGASGASYEQYF. In nucleotides, the CDR3 is TGCGCCAGCAGCCAGCGCCAGGGGGCTAGCGGGGCCTCCTACGAGCAGTACTTC.

The chain links TRBV30 to TRBJ1-6; D call uncertain. Germline V CDR1 and CDR2: GTSNPN, SVGIG (reference sequence). CDR3 length equals 12 residues. Between the trimmed V and J ends, which lost 1 base and 10 bases, there was a span of 8 bases. The CDR3 bases are TGTGCCTGGAGTGGAGGGTGGTCACCCCTCCACTTT. This sequence encodes CAWSGGWSPLHF.

With regard to this clone: Other DNA sequences of this sample code for an identical CDR3. The chain is built from TRBV5-5 and TRBJ1-3; no reliable D call. V was shortened by 0 bases and J by 4 bases, with 5 bases between the two germline ends. CDR3 size: 13 residues. Germline V gene lookup returns CDR1 SGHKS and CDR2 YYEKEE (reference sequence). The CDR3 sequence: CASSLGGGNTIYF. CDR3 DNA sequence: TGTGCCAGCAGCTTGGGCGGGGGAAACACCATATATTTT.

The chain couples TRBV6-5 to TRBJ1-1; TRBD1 aligns across 12 bases. CDR3 length equals 14 residues. The V gene end was trimmed by 1 base and the J gene end by 8 bases; junction bases not matched to a gene: 2. The germline V gene encodes CDR1 MNHEY and CDR2 SVGAGI. The CDR3 sequence is CASSYWGQGAEAFF. CDR3 DNA sequence: TGTGCCAGCAGTTACTGGGGACAGGGGGCGGAAGCTTTCTTT.

This chain links TRBV7-2 with TRBJ2-3; the match to TRBD2 covers 9 bases. The CDR3 sequence is 15 residues long. V lost 6 bases to trimming and J lost 1 base; unmatched junction nucleotides: 5. Germline values: CDR1 SGHTA, CDR2 FQGNSA. CDR3 sequence: CASRAQRGGTDTQYF. The CDR3 DNA is TGTGCCAGCAGAGCTCAGCGGGGGGGCACAGATACGCAGTATTTT.

This clone was picked up a small number of times. The chain joins TRBV30 to TRBJ1-1; D unresolved. Per germline, CDR1 GTSNPN and CDR2 SVGIG (reference sequence). V gave up 3 bases and J gave up 0 bases, with 5 bases separating them. The CDR3 is made up of 12 amino acids. CDR3 sequence reads: CAWSGLNTEAFF. For the CDR3, the DNA is TGTGCCTGGAGCGGGTTGAACACTGAAGCTTTCTTT. Together with reference TRBV30 and TRBJ1-1, the CDR3 gives the full variable domain: SQTIHQWPATLVQPVGSPLSLECTVEGTSNPNLYWYRQAAGRGLQLLFYSVGIGQISSEVPQNLSASRPQDRQFILSSKKLLLSDSGFYLCAWSGLNTEAFFGQGTRLTVV.

The V and J genes are TRBV29-1 and TRBJ1-1; perhaps TRBD1 as D (5 bases). The CDR3 covers 14 residues. Trimming shortened V by 4 bases and J by 1 base, and 13 bases separated the two germline ends. Germline loops: CDR1 SQVTM, CDR2 ANQGSEA. DNA for the CDR3: TGCAGCGTTGTTGATTCGGGGGGGAACACTGAAGCTTTCTTT. It is translated as CSVVDSGGNTEAFF.

V is TRBV7-8 and J is TRBJ1-5; 9 bases match TRBD1. The length of the CDR3 is 15 residues. V lost 5 bases and J lost 3; bases outside the gene matches: 5. Germline CDR1 and CDR2: SGHVS and FQNEAQ. CDR3 bases: TGTGCCAGCAGCCACCGGGACAGGGTCAATCAGCCCCAGCATTTT. Encoded protein: CASSHRDRVNQPQHF. The full variable domain, with the rest looked up from reference TRBV7-8 and TRBJ1-5, is GAGVSQSPRYKVAKRGQDVALRCDPISGHVSLFWYQQALGQGPEFLTYFQNEAQLDKSGLPSDRFFAERPEGSVSTLKIQRTQQEDSAVYLCASSHRDRVNQPQHFGDGTRLSIL.

Here the CDR3 DNA reads TGTGCCAGCAGCTTGGCTGCCAGGGGGGAATCACCCCTCCACTTT. Encoded protein: CASSLAARGESPLHF. The genes are TRBV5-4 and TRBJ1-6; TRBD1 aligns across 7 bases. This CDR3 is built from 15 residues. CDR1 and CDR2 from the germline V gene are SGHNT and YYREEE (reference sequence). Trimming took 0 bases from V and 10 from J; bases not matched to a gene: 7.

The V gene is TRBV7-2, the J gene TRBJ2-7; 10 bases map to TRBD1. This CDR3 region has 14 residues. The V segment lost 5 bases and the J segment 2 bases; nucleotides outside the gene matches: 3. The germline gives CDR1 SGHTA, CDR2 FQGNSA. The CDR3 DNA reads as TGTGCCAGCAGCCTCGGACAGGGGGCCTACGAGCAGTACTTC. Translating gives CASSLGQGAYEQYF.

The chain links TRBV11-3 to TRBJ2-2, with D possibly matching TRBD2 (5 bases). Germline values: CDR1 SGHNT, CDR2 YENEEA. The ends were cut back, 5 bases at V and 1 base at J, with 8 bases in the middle. The CDR3 runs 14 residues. In DNA form, the CDR3 reads TGTGCCAGCAGCGAGGCGGGGAACACCGGGGAGCTGTTTTTT. Protein sequence: CASSEAGNTGELFF.

V is TRBV29-1 and J is TRBJ1-4; TRBD1 agrees at 7 bases. V lost 7 bases to trimming and J lost 7 bases; unmatched junction nucleotides: 6. Germline CDR1 is SQVTM and CDR2 is ANQGSEA. The CDR3 loop spans 12 amino acids. The CDR3 here is CSARDSGEKLFF. The CDR3 coding sequence is TGCAGCGCCCGGGACAGTGGTGAAAAACTGTTTTTT.

This rearrangement joins TRBV11-3 to TRBJ2-3, with D perhaps matching TRBD1 (6 bases). Germline CDR1 reads SGHNT; CDR2 reads YENEEA. V was shortened by 5 bases and J by 4 bases, with 19 bases between the two germline ends. The CDR3 totals 16 residues. The CDR3 nucleotides read TGTGCCAGCAGCCTGGGCAGGGGCATACGGGCAGATACGCAGTATTTT. It translates to CASSLGRGIRADTQYF. The full variable domain, in which reference TRBV11-3 and TRBJ2-3 provide the parts outside the CDR3, is EAGVVQSPRYKIIEKKQPVAFWCNPISGHNTLYWYLQNLGQGPELLIRYENEEAVDDSQLPKDRFSAERLKGVDSTLKIQPAELGDSAVYLCASSLGRGIRADTQYFGPGTRLTVL.

The chain has TRBV27 and TRBJ2-1; possible D gene TRBD1, 6 bases. From germline, CDR1 is MNHEY and CDR2 SMNVEV (reference sequence). Trimming left V 8 bases short and J 0 bases short, with 14 bases between. The CDR3 has 15 residues. The CDR3, as DNA: TGTGCCAGCGCCCGGACAGTCAGCTCCTACAATGAGCAGTTCTTC. Encoded protein: CASARTVSSYNEQFF.

The genes are TRBV4-2 and TRBJ1-2, with D tentatively TRBD1 (5 bases). V was clipped by 1 base and J by 6 bases, with 9 bases between them. The CDR3 spans 13 residues. Looked up from germline, CDR1 is LGHNA and CDR2 is YNFKEQ. CDR3 nucleotide sequence: TGTGCCAGCAGCCAAGGACAGACAGATGGCTACACCTTC. Translation: CASSQGQTDGYTF.